The rows below give T cell receptor beta chains drawn from one sample of a study of shared clonotypes between healthy human individuals. Profiling relied on immunoSEQ multiplex PCR, and the TCRdb table lists in-frame clones only, not all of them. In the table there are about 470,000 clones, roughly 77% of which are singletons. Sequenced material: PBMCs. These receptor sequences come from a woman between 35 and 50 years old in good health. Some clones in this sample may be carry-over from other donors' samples. The CDR3 runs from the conserved cysteine through the conserved F or W. A D gene is named only where the DNA matches it firmly. The size field is filled for only some rows; it gives once, few, many or a size class.

clone size: -
V gene: TRBV5-1
J gene: TRBJ1-1
D gene: TRBD1
CDR3 DNA: TGCGCCAGCAGCCCACAGACAGGGGGCCTCACTGAAGCTTTCTTT
CDR3 protein: CASSPQTGGLTEAFF

clone size: -
V gene: TRBV19
J gene: TRBJ2-6
D gene: -
CDR3 DNA: TGTGCCAGTAGCCTCAGGGCCAACGTCCTGACTTTC
CDR3 protein: CASSLRANVLTF

clone size: -
V gene: TRBV30
J gene: TRBJ1-2
D gene: -
CDR3 DNA: TGTGCCTCATCGGACGGACCCTATGGCTACACCTTC
CDR3 protein: CASSDGPYGYTF

clone size: -
V gene: TRBV7-3
J gene: TRBJ1-3
D gene: TRBD1
CDR3 DNA: TGTGCCAGCAGCCTCAATACAGGGGCTGGAAACACCATATATTTT
CDR3 protein: CASSLNTGAGNTIYF

clone size: -
V gene: TRBV6-6
J gene: TRBJ2-2
D gene: TRBD1
CDR3 DNA: TGTGCCAGCAGTTACGGACAGGGGGCGAACACCGGGGAGCTGTTTTTT
CDR3 protein: CASSYGQGANTGELFF

clone size: -
V gene: TRBV5-1
J gene: TRBJ2-3
D gene: -
CDR3 DNA: TGCGCCAGCAGCCAGATTCCCCTTCTTCCGGGCGGGAGCACAGATACGCAGTATTTT
CDR3 protein: CASSQIPLLPGGSTDTQYF

clone size: -
V gene: TRBV7-2
J gene: TRBJ2-7
D gene: -
CDR3 DNA: TGTGCCAGCAGCTTATCAGTTTCCTACGAGCAGTACTTC
CDR3 protein: CASSLSVSYEQYF

clone size: -
V gene: TRBV6-1
J gene: TRBJ2-7
D gene: TRBD1
CDR3 DNA: TGTGCCAGCAGTGGATCACAGGGGGTTAACTACGAGCAGTACTTC
CDR3 protein: CASSGSQGVNYEQYF

clone size: -
V gene: TRBV28
J gene: TRBJ2-7
D gene: TRBD2
CDR3 DNA: TGTGCCAGCAGCCCGATAATGTTCGGGACTAGCGCCCACGAGCAGTACTTC
CDR3 protein: CASSPIMFGTSAHEQYF

clone size: -
V gene: TRBV28
J gene: TRBJ1-5
D gene: TRBD1
CDR3 DNA: TGTGCCAGCAGGGCAGGGGGGGACGGTCAGCCCCAGCATTTT
CDR3 protein: CASRAGGDGQPQHF

clone size: -
V gene: TRBV9
J gene: TRBJ2-2
D gene: -
CDR3 DNA: TGTGCCAGCAGCCCCTCCCGGCTCACCGGGGAGCTGTTTTTT
CDR3 protein: CASSPSRLTGELFF

clone size: -
V gene: TRBV28
J gene: TRBJ2-1
D gene: -
CDR3 DNA: TGTGCCAGCAGTTTACGAAACAATGAGCAGTTCTTC
CDR3 protein: CASSLRNNEQFF

clone size: -
V gene: TRBV19
J gene: TRBJ2-1
D gene: TRBD2
CDR3 DNA: TGTGCCATCGGCGGGGGGCTAGCGGGAGGAAAGCAGTTCTTC
CDR3 protein: CAIGGGLAGGKQFF

clone size: -
V gene: TRBV5-1
J gene: TRBJ1-5
D gene: -
CDR3 DNA: TGCGCCAGCAGTATAAGTCCAAATCAGCCCCAGCATTTT
CDR3 protein: CASSISPNQPQHF

clone size: -
V gene: TRBV27
J gene: TRBJ2-5
D gene: TRBD1
CDR3 DNA: TGTGCCAGCAGTCCTTGGACAGGGGGCGCGGAGACCCAGTACTTC
CDR3 protein: CASSPWTGGAETQYF

clone size: -
V gene: TRBV6-5
J gene: TRBJ1-1
D gene: TRBD1
CDR3 DNA: TGTGCCAGCAGTTACCGACAGGGGAACACTGAAGCTTTCTTT
CDR3 protein: CASSYRQGNTEAFF

clone size: -
V gene: TRBV28
J gene: TRBJ2-7
D gene: -
CDR3 DNA: TGTGCCAGCAGTTTTCAGGGGCCCTCCTACGAGCAGTACTTC
CDR3 protein: CASSFQGPSYEQYF

clone size: -
V gene: TRBV19
J gene: TRBJ2-3
D gene: TRBD1
CDR3 DNA: TGTGCCAGTAGTCTTCGACAGGGTTCTGTAGATACGCAGTATTTT
CDR3 protein: CASSLRQGSVDTQYF

clone size: -
V gene: TRBV30
J gene: TRBJ2-2
D gene: -
CDR3 DNA: TGTGCCTGGAGTGTAAAGGGACACTACACCGGGGAGCTGTTTTTT
CDR3 protein: CAWSVKGHYTGELFF

clone size: -
V gene: TRBV11-2
J gene: TRBJ2-1
D gene: -
CDR3 DNA: TGTGCCAGCAGCTCCATTGATGCCGGGACCCACAATGAGCAGTTCTTC
CDR3 protein: CASSSIDAGTHNEQFF

clone size: -
V gene: TRBV28
J gene: TRBJ1-6
D gene: -
CDR3 DNA: TGTGCCAGCAGCCCCAGCATAGATTCACCCCTCCACTTT
CDR3 protein: CASSPSIDSPLHF

clone size: -
V gene: TRBV10-1
J gene: TRBJ2-1
D gene: TRBD1
CDR3 DNA: TGCGCCAGCAGCAGGGGGTCCACCTACAATGAGCAGTTCTTC
CDR3 protein: CASSRGSTYNEQFF

clone size: -
V gene: TRBV7-9
J gene: TRBJ2-5
D gene: TRBD2
CDR3 DNA: TGTGCCAGCAGCCAATTTCGGACTAGCGGGAACCAAGAGACCCAGTACTTC
CDR3 protein: CASSQFRTSGNQETQYF

clone size: -
V gene: TRBV9
J gene: TRBJ1-2
D gene: -
CDR3 DNA: TGTGCCAGCAGCGCGACAGGTGGTGGCTACACCTTC
CDR3 protein: CASSATGGGYTF

clone size: once
V gene: TRBV28
J gene: TRBJ1-1
D gene: -
CDR3 DNA: TGTGCCAGCAGTTCGAGGGTGGTCACTGAAGCTTTCTTT
CDR3 protein: CASSSRVVTEAFF

clone size: -
V gene: TRBV19
J gene: TRBJ2-1
D gene: -
CDR3 DNA: TGTGCCAGTAGGGGGAACGGAATGTACAATGAGCAGTTCTTC
CDR3 protein: CASRGNGMYNEQFF

clone size: -
V gene: TRBV9
J gene: TRBJ1-5
D gene: -
CDR3 DNA: TGTGCCAGCAGCCCGGGACTGAATAGCAATCAGCCCCAGCATTTT
CDR3 protein: CASSPGLNSNQPQHF

clone size: once
V gene: TRBV30
J gene: TRBJ2-7
D gene: -
CDR3 DNA: TGTGCCTGGAGTGTACGGCAGAACTACGAGCAGTACTTC
CDR3 protein: CAWSVRQNYEQYF

clone size: -
V gene: TRBV23-1
J gene: TRBJ2-7
D gene: TRBD1
CDR3 DNA: TGCGCCAGCAGTCGTATCCGGGACAGTGATGACTCTCCCCTTGCCGAGCAGTACTTC
CDR3 protein: CASSRIRDSDDSPLAEQYF

clone size: -
V gene: TRBV5-4
J gene: TRBJ1-2
D gene: -
CDR3 DNA: TGTGCCAGCAGCCCAGGGGAGAGCCCCTATGGCTACACCTTC
CDR3 protein: CASSPGESPYGYTF

clone size: many
V gene: TRBV30
J gene: TRBJ2-7
D gene: TRBD1
CDR3 DNA: TGTGCCTGGGGAAGGGACAGGGCGAGCTCCTACGAGCAGTACTTC
CDR3 protein: CAWGRDRASSYEQYF

clone size: -
V gene: TRBV11-2
J gene: TRBJ1-6
D gene: -
CDR3 DNA: TGTGCCAGCAGCTTCGAGAGCTCCTATAATTCACCCCTCCACTTT
CDR3 protein: CASSFESSYNSPLHF

clone size: -
V gene: TRBV6-4
J gene: TRBJ2-5
D gene: -
CDR3 DNA: TGTGCCAGCAGTGTAAGGGGAATCGAGGAGACCCAGTACTTC
CDR3 protein: CASSVRGIEETQYF

clone size: -
V gene: TRBV10-1
J gene: TRBJ1-3
D gene: -
CDR3 DNA: TGCGCCAGCAGAACGGTGAGGACCTCCGGAAACACCATATATTTT
CDR3 protein: CASRTVRTSGNTIYF

clone size: -
V gene: TRBV5-1
J gene: TRBJ2-5
D gene: -
CDR3 DNA: TGCGCCAGCAGCTTGGTCCAGGAAGAGACCCAGTACTTC
CDR3 protein: CASSLVQEETQYF

clone size: -
V gene: TRBV11-2
J gene: TRBJ2-1
D gene: -
CDR3 DNA: TGTGCCAGCAGCTTGTCTCTGCGCGTGCAGTTCTTC
CDR3 protein: CASSLSLRVQFF

clone size: -
V gene: TRBV7-6
J gene: TRBJ2-7
D gene: -
CDR3 DNA: TGTGCCAGCACCCCTGGGGCCCCTCTCTACGAGCAGTACTTC
CDR3 protein: CASTPGAPLYEQYF

clone size: -
V gene: TRBV2
J gene: TRBJ2-2
D gene: TRBD2
CDR3 DNA: TGTGCCAGCAGTGAACCCCGGGGTAGCGGGAGGTCGGGCACCGGGGAGCTGTTTTTT
CDR3 protein: CASSEPRGSGRSGTGELFF

clone size: -
V gene: TRBV5-6
J gene: TRBJ1-2
D gene: -
CDR3 DNA: TGTGCCAGCAGCTTGAAGGGGGGCCTTGGCTACACCTTC
CDR3 protein: CASSLKGGLGYTF

clone size: few
V gene: TRBV2
J gene: TRBJ2-2
D gene: TRBD2
CDR3 DNA: TGTGCCAGCGGACTAGCATACCTCTCCGGGGAGCTGTTTTTT
CDR3 protein: CASGLAYLSGELFF

clone size: -
V gene: TRBV7-8
J gene: TRBJ1-3
D gene: -
CDR3 DNA: TGTGCCAGCTCCCGAAACCGGGCTGGAAACACCATATATTTT
CDR3 protein: CASSRNRAGNTIYF

clone size: -
V gene: TRBV7-2
J gene: TRBJ2-7
D gene: -
CDR3 DNA: TGTGCCAGCAGCTCCGGGACCATCAATTGGGAGCAGTACTTC
CDR3 protein: CASSSGTINWEQYF

clone size: -
V gene: TRBV6-5
J gene: TRBJ1-4
D gene: -
CDR3 DNA: TGTGCCAGCAGTTATCAACATAATGAAAAACTGTTTTTT
CDR3 protein: CASSYQHNEKLFF

clone size: -
V gene: TRBV4-2
J gene: TRBJ1-1
D gene: -
CDR3 DNA: TGTGCCAGCAGCCCCCGTGAGCGACCGAACACTGAAGCTTTCTTT
CDR3 protein: CASSPRERPNTEAFF

clone size: -
V gene: TRBV10-3
J gene: TRBJ2-2
D gene: -
CDR3 DNA: TGTGCCATCAGTGAGAGGGGCGGAAACACCGGGGAGCTGTTTTTT
CDR3 protein: CAISERGGNTGELFF

clone size: few
V gene: TRBV2
J gene: TRBJ1-5
D gene: -
CDR3 DNA: TGTGCCAGCAGTGAACAGGGAGGCAATCAGCCCCAGCATTTT
CDR3 protein: CASSEQGGNQPQHF